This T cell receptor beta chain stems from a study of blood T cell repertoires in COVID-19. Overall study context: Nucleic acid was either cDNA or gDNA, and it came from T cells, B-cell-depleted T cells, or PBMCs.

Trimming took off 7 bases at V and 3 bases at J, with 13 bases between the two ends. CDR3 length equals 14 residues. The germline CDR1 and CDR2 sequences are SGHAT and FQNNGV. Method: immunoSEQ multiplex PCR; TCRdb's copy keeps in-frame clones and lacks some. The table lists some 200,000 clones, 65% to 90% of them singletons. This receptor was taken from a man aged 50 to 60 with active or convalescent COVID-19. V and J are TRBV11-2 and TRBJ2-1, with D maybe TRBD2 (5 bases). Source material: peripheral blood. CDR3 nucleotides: TGTGCCAGCAAGGTGGGAGTTAACTACAATGAGCAGTTCTTC. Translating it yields CASKVGVNYNEQFF.